These 10 T cell receptor beta chains were sequenced from one sample in a study of T cell responses to AZD1222 COVID-19 vaccine. Assay: immunoSEQ multiplex PCR; the TCRdb copy retains only in-frame clones and omits some. The profile covers more than 85,000 clones, with roughly 90% appearing a single time and approximately 15% taken by the ten largest. Source: peripheral blood, taken 28 days after the second AZD1222 dose. Receptors originate from an adult who received the AZD1222 COVID-19 vaccine.

The rearrangement uses TRBV5-1 and TRBJ1-6, with 9 bases identical to TRBD1. CDR3 size: 16 residues. The junction had 6 bases not matched to a gene; V was cut back by 0 bases and J by 8 bases. CDR1 and CDR2 (germline): SGHRS, YFSETQ. CDR3 protein: CASSLGFRTGDSPLHF. CDR3 DNA: TGCGCCAGCAGCTTGGGGTTTCGGACAGGGGATTCACCCCTCCACTTT.

This chain joins TRBV9 and TRBJ1-1; D not resolved. V was cut by 0 bases and J by 4 bases, with 10 bases left in between. Germline CDR1 reads SGDLS; CDR2 reads YYNGEE. The CDR3 contains 14 residues. The CDR3 sequence: CASSVGGGFTEAFF. CDR3 in DNA: TGTGCCAGCAGCGTAGGGGGAGGGTTCACTGAAGCTTTCTTT.

The DNA for the CDR3 is TGTGCCAGCAGCTTGGTAGGGACAGGAAACTATGGCTACACCTTC. Translation gives CASSLVGTGNYGYTF. The chain joins TRBV5-8 to TRBJ1-2, with 8 bases matching TRBD1. The germline gives CDR1 SGHTS, CDR2 YDEGEE. V shed 0 bases, J shed 2 bases, and the junction held 3 bases outside the gene matches. This CDR3 spans 15 amino acids.

V gene TRBV7-9 combines with J gene TRBJ1-1; maybe TRBD1 (5 bases). Germline V gives CDR1 SEHNR, CDR2 FQNEAQ (reference sequence). V lost 1 base and J lost 5, with 11 bases in between. This CDR3 comprises 14 residues. CDR3 DNA: TGTGCCAGCAGCTTAGACAGGTGGCAAACTGAAGCTTTCTTT. This codes for CASSLDRWQTEAFF.

V gene TRBV9 combines with J gene TRBJ1-1; D might be TRBD1 (5 bases). The CDR3 is 14 residues long. Germline V lookup: CDR1 SGDLS, CDR2 YYNGEE. With 4 bases removed from V and 5 bases from J, the gap between germline ends came to 15 bases. The CDR3 region is CASSLGTDGTEAFF. In DNA form, the CDR3 reads TGTGCCAGCAGCCTAGGGACCGACGGGACTGAAGCTTTCTTT.

V and J are TRBV28 and TRBJ2-2; no clear D gene. The CDR3 spans 16 residues. Trimming took off 3 bases at V and 2 bases at J, with 13 bases between the two ends. Germline assignment: CDR1 MDHEN and CDR2 SYDVKM. The CDR3 spells CASSLSAPPNTGELFF. The CDR3 coding sequence is TGTGCCAGCAGTTTGTCGGCCCCCCCCAACACCGGGGAGCTGTTTTTT. Full variable domain (remainder filled in from reference TRBV28 and TRBJ2-2): DVKVTQSSRYLVKRTGEKVFLECVQDMDHENMFWYRQDPGLGLRLIYFSYDVKMKEKGDIPEGYSVSREKKERFSLILESASTNQTSMYLCASSLSAPPNTGELFFGEGSRLTVL.

This clone has a handful of counts. V is TRBV18 and J is TRBJ1-1; D is unclear. CDR3 size: 13 residues. Per germline, CDR1 KGHSH and CDR2 LQKENI. Deletions cut 2 bases from V and 1 base from J, with 5 bases between. The CDR3 DNA is TGTGCCAGCTCACCAGGAGGGAACACTGAAGCTTTCTTT. The encoded protein is CASSPGGNTEAFF.

Points on this clone: The sample contains more than one DNA sequence encoding this CDR3. This chain uses TRBV5-1 with TRBJ1-4; D is possibly TRBD1 (5 bases). The length of the CDR3 is 12 residues. Germline V gene data show CDR1 as SGHRS and CDR2 as YFSETQ. Trimming took off 4 bases at V and 8 bases at J, with 9 bases between the two ends. CDR3 residues: CASSGAGEKLFF. In DNA, the CDR3 is TGCGCCAGCAGCGGGGCCGGAGAAAAACTGTTTTTT.

The chain joins TRBV27 to TRBJ2-4; tentatively, D is TRBD1 (5 bases). Germline V gives CDR1 MNHEY, CDR2 SMNVEV (reference sequence). The CDR3 loop spans 14 amino acids. V lost 3 bases, J lost 10 bases, and 16 bases lay in between. For the CDR3, the DNA is TGTGCCAGCAGTTTGGGGCAGCCGGTAGTTATTCAGTACTTC. Amino acids: CASSLGQPVVIQYF.

This chain links TRBV12-3 or TRBV12-4 with TRBJ1-5; 8 bases map to TRBD1. With 5 bases clipped from V and 5 bases from J, the junction kept 2 bases outside the gene matches. The CDR3 totals 13 residues. The CDR3, as DNA: TGTGCCAGCAGTACAGGGGGAGATCAGCCCCAGCATTTT. Translation gives CASSTGGDQPQHF.